This T cell receptor beta chain was found in a study of blood T cell repertoires in COVID-19 (dated by TCRdb to the early 2020s). Regarding the study in general: The collaborator samples originated in the United States, Italy and Spain and spanned the acute and convalescent phases of COVID-19. The material from the prospective study consisted of cDNA or gDNA derived from T cells, B-cell-depleted T cells, or PBMCs. Subjects who had been exposed to COVID-19, were actively infected with it, or had recovered from it provided the deeply sampled blood TCRbeta repertoires that made up the dataset. The repertoires were released in a freely available public database intended as a resource for research on the immune response to SARS-CoV-2. The samples were drawn from two sources: the first 160 participants of the ongoing ImmuneRACE study, and some 1,300 subjects contributed by 6 global collaborators. The sample metadata nearly always contained a de-identified subject ID, COVID-19 status, age in years and sex. Where available, HLA class I and class II types were taken from metadata supplied by the sample provider and were not determined by assay-based typing. Points the paper makes about the study in general: Clinical and demographic metadata were provided uncurated, with the amount varying by source and participant.

TCRbeta CDR3 regions were amplified from genomic DNA using the immunoSEQ Assay, a bias-controlled multiplex PCR. Concerning the study's data processing: The number of nucleated cells in each sample was estimated by amplification of reference gene primers within the assay. To quantify the absolute abundance of each unique TCRbeta CDR3 rearrangement, sequence reads were collapsed and filtered. For each sample, productive Simpson clonality was calculated as the square root of Simpson's diversity index across productive rearrangements. In its TCRdb copy, this immuneACCESS table keeps in-frame sequences only and misses some clones. Where compared with another copy, unresolved V genes explain less than half of these, and the others have no known cause. Clonal size and the V and J genes are those of that table, whereas D and trimming came from the DNA. The sample contains roughly 74,000 clones, about 83% of them found a single time. The top ten clonotypes cover approximately 35% of the sample.

Collaborating institutions collected whole blood in K2EDTA tubes following their own protocols. For TCRbeta analysis, collaborators shipped samples as frozen whole blood, isolated PBMCs, or DNA extracted from either of those sample types. There are 13 amino acids in the CDR3, from cysteine to phenylalanine inclusive. Kept here is only the CDR3 DNA, which spans 39 bases and is read in frame from base 1. The CDR1 and CDR2 encoded by the germline V gene (reference sequence) are SGHKS and YYEKEE. The junction carries 14 bases between V and J, which are trimmed by 5 bases and 6 bases respectively. Turning to this clone: It lacks a known antigen. Base qualities are missing; no much larger clone stands one base away.

The specimen was peripheral blood. This receptor was taken from an older man with acute or convalescent COVID-19. The chain is assembled from TRBV5-5 and TRBJ1-2, and perhaps TRBD1 as D gene, on 6 matching bases. The nucleotide sequence is given as TGTGCCAGCAGACCCTTCGGACAGAATGGCTACACCTTC. This yields the protein CASRPFGQNGYTF.